This T cell receptor beta chain originates from a study of T-cell memory formation after mild COVID-19. TCRdb redid the calling of the 5' RACE reads with MiXCR, one entry per CDR3 protein. There are approximately 580,000 distinct CDR3 sequences in the sample; around 20% occur only once, and around an eighth lies in the top ten. This clonotype was seen only a few times. What it recognizes is unknown. The germline V gene has CDR1 SGHVS and CDR2 FQNEAQ. The CDR3 loop spans 15 amino acids. V shed 5 bases and J 3 bases; nucleotides not matched to a gene: 4. Findings and caveats of the study: Second-wave clones reaching peak frequency on day 37 lacked confirmed SARS-CoV-2 specificity. Contracting CD4+ clones sat mainly in CM and EM; CD8+ in EMRA.

The chain employs TRBV7-8 and TRBJ2-7; 13 positions match TRBD2. The specimen sequenced was PBMCs or a T cell subset sorted from them (not recorded which). This receptor was obtained from an adult woman who had mild COVID-19 (a few samples of this study predate the infection). Cell type and time point are not known. The CDR3 region is CASSPGLAGRYEQYF. As DNA, the CDR3 is TGTGCCAGCAGCCCGGGACTAGCGGGACGCTACGAGCAGTACTTC. Variable domain in full (rest from reference TRBV7-8 and TRBJ2-7): GAGVSQSPRYKVAKRGQDVALRCDPISGHVSLFWYQQALGQGPEFLTYFQNEAQLDKSGLPSDRFFAERPEGSVSTLKIQRTQQEDSAVYLCASSPGLAGRYEQYFGPGTRLTVT.